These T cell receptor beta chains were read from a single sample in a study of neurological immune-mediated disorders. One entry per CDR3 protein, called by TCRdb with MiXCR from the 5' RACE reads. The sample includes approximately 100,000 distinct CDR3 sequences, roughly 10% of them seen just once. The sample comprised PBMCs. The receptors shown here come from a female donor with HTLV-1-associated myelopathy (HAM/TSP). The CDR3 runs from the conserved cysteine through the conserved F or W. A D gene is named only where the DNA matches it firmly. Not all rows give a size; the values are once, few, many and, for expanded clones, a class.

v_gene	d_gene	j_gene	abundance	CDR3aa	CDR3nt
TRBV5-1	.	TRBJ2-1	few	CASSLYWGSSYNEQFF	TGCGCCAGCAGCTTGTATTGGGGGAGCTCCTACAATGAGCAGTTCTTC
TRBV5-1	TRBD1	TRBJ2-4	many	CASSLGGQPNQNIQYF	TGCGCCAGCAGCTTGGGGGGACAGCCAAACCAAAACATTCAGTACTTC
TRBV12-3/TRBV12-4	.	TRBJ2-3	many	CASSPPGHGDGDTQYF	TGTGCCAGCAGTCCTCCGGGACATGGTGACGGGGATACGCAGTATTTT
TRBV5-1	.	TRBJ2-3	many	CASRDPGTDTQYF	TGCGCCAGCCGGGACCCAGGAACAGATACGCAGTATTTT
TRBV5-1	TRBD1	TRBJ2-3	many	CASRRGQGRDTQYF	TGCGCCAGCAGACGTGGACAGGGAAGGGATACGCAGTATTTT
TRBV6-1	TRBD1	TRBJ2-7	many	CASSGAGGRGEQYF	TGTGCCAGCAGTGGGGCAGGGGGACGGGGCGAGCAGTACTTC
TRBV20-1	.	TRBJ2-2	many	CSAERAAHTGELFF	TGCAGTGCCGAAAGGGCAGCTCACACCGGGGAGCTGTTTTTT
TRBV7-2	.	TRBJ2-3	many	CASSLTLQFNTDTQYF	TGTGCCAGCAGCTTAACCCTTCAGTTCAACACAGATACGCAGTATTTT
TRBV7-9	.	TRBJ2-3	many	CASSSDVRITDTQYF	TGTGCCAGCAGCTCGGACGTACGGATCACAGATACGCAGTATTTT
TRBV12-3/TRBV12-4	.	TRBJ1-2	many	CASSFDRVYGYTF	TGTGCCAGCAGTTTTGATAGGGTCTATGGCTACACCTTC
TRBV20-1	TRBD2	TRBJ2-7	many	CSARDHSGASYEQYF	TGCAGTGCTAGAGATCATAGCGGGGCGTCCTACGAGCAGTACTTC
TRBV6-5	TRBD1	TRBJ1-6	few	CASNGQGYNSPLHF	TGTGCCAGCAACGGACAGGGTTATAATTCACCCCTCCACTTT
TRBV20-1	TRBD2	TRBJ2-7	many	CSARGGARAYEQYF	TGCAGTGCCCGCGGGGGGGCCAGGGCCTACGAGCAGTACTTC
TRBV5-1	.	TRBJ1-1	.	CASSLVAQQGTEAFF	TGCGCCAGCAGCTTGGTTGCGCAGCAGGGCACTGAAGCTTTCTTT
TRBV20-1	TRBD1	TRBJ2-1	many	CSARDRDRDERAREQFF	TGCAGTGCTAGAGATAGGGACAGGGATGAGAGAGCCCGCGAGCAGTTCTTC
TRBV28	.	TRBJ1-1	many	CASSPSGVTEAFF	TGTGCCAGCAGTCCATCAGGGGTGACTGAAGCTTTCTTT
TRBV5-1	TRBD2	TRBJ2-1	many	CASSLTSGGHPYNEQFF	TGCGCCAGCAGCTTGACTAGCGGGGGGCATCCCTACAATGAGCAGTTCTTC
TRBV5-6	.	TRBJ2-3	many	CASSLSAGKGTDTQYF	TGTGCCAGCAGCCTTTCGGCAGGGAAGGGCACAGATACGCAGTATTTT
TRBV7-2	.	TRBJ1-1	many	CASSFSAAGNTEAFF	TGTGCCAGCAGCTTCTCGGCCGCAGGGAACACTGAAGCTTTCTTT
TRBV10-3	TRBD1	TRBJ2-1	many	CAITHKTDRNYNEQFF	TGTGCCATAACCCATAAAACGGACAGGAACTACAATGAGCAGTTCTTC
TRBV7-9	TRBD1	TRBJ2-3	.	CASSSGQGILTQYF	TGTGCCAGCAGCTCGGGACAGGGGATTCTCACGCAGTATTTT
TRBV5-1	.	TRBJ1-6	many	CASSLRTTSIASSYNSPLHF	TGCGCCAGCAGCTTGAGGACCACCTCCATCGCGAGCTCCTATAATTCACCCCTCCACTTT
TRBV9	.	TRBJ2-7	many	CATEWRVWDFSYEQYF	TGTGCCACAGAATGGAGGGTTTGGGACTTCTCCTACGAGCAGTACTTC
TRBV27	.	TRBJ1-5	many	CASSEHNKDFGWEMQPQHF	TGTGCCAGCAGTGAACATAACAAGGATTTCGGGTGGGAAATGCAGCCCCAGCATTTT
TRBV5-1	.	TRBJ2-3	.	CASSLRTAGDTQYF	TGCGCCAGCAGTTTAAGGACAGCTGGGGATACGCAGTATTTT
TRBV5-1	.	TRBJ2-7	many	CASSLVGGYEQYF	TGCGCCAGCAGCTTGGTTGGCGGCTACGAGCAGTACTTC
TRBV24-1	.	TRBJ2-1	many	CATSDPTASSYNEQFF	TGTGCCACCAGTGACCCGACAGCGAGCTCCTACAATGAGCAGTTCTTC
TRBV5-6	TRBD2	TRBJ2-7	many	CASSLGTGGGYEQYF	TGTGCCAGCAGCTTGGGAACGGGGGGAGGCTACGAGCAGTACTTC
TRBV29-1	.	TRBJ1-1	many	CSVLPYRDTEAFF	TGCAGCGTCCTACCCTACAGGGACACTGAAGCTTTCTTT
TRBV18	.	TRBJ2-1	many	CASSPNNRANEQFF	TGTGCCAGCTCACCAAATAACAGGGCCAATGAGCAGTTCTTC
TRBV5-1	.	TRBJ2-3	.	CASSYDTPSDTQYF	TGCGCCAGCAGCTATGACACCCCCTCCGATACGCAGTATTTT